The 24 T cell receptor beta chains below all came from one sample that was sequenced in a study. MiXCR, run by TCRdb on the RT-PCR reads, gives a single entry per CDR3 protein. The top ten hold roughly 3.9% of the sample, which has approximately 720,000 distinct CDR3 sequences, 12% to 15% seen once. Material for sequencing was memory CD4+ T cells from blood. The receptors here all came from a female donor in good health, serving as a healthy control.

This clonotype was counted at least ten times. The genes are TRBV4-3 and TRBJ2-3; no definite D call. The CDR3 consists of 15 residues. V was pared by 2 bases and J by 1 base, with 10 bases between. Germline CDR1 LGHNA, CDR2 YSLEER. The CDR3 sequence: CASSQRTVGTDTQYF. The CDR3 DNA reads as TGCGCCAGCAGCCAAAGGACCGTCGGCACAGATACGCAGTATTTT.

The rearrangement uses TRBV20-1 and TRBJ2-7; D is possibly TRBD1 or TRBD2 (5 bases each). The length of the CDR3 is 14 residues. Looked up from germline, CDR1 is DFQATT and CDR2 is SNEGSKA (reference sequence). V lost 3 bases and J lost 3, with 15 bases in between. The CDR3 reads CSARTGTSIYEQYF. For the CDR3, the DNA is TGCAGTGCTAGGACCGGGACCAGTATCTACGAGCAGTACTTC.

This chain joins TRBV5-5 and TRBJ1-6; TRBD1 matches 10 bases. V gave up 2 bases and J gave up 10 bases; unmatched junction bases: 3. CDR3 length: 14 residues. The germline V gene encodes CDR1 SGHKS and CDR2 YYEKEE (reference sequence). CDR3 sequence (DNA): TGTGCCAGCAGCTTTGACAGGGGGCAGTCACCCCTCCACTTT. Translating gives CASSFDRGQSPLHF.

This clonotype was counted only a few times. The V and J genes are TRBV27 and TRBJ1-6; the D gene is possibly TRBD1 (6 bases). The germline gives CDR1 MNHEY, CDR2 SMNVEV (reference sequence). Trimming removed 4 bases at V and 10 bases at J, with 17 bases between. This CDR3 is 15 amino acids long. CDR3 protein: CASSWGAQGESPLHF. The CDR3 nucleotides are TGTGCCAGCAGTTGGGGGGCACAGGGCGAATCACCCCTCCACTTT.

This clonotype was detected only a few times. V is TRBV6-6 and J is TRBJ2-7; D gene unclear. The CDR3 extends over 15 amino acids. Per germline, CDR1 MNHNY and CDR2 SVGAGI (reference sequence). Trimming pared 8 bases from V and 2 bases from J, leaving 19 bases between. CDR3 residues: CASAPVSESAYEQYF. CDR3 coding DNA: TGTGCCAGCGCTCCAGTATCGGAAAGCGCCTACGAGCAGTACTTC.

In its sample, this clonotype was seen many times. This chain uses TRBV12-3 or TRBV12-4 with TRBJ2-1; no firm D call. The CDR3 has 13 residues. V was shortened by 5 bases and J by 6 bases, with 11 bases between the two germline ends. CDR3 sequence (DNA): TGTGCCAGCAGTAGCGTCCCCGTCAATGAGCAGTTCTTC. This translates into CASSSVPVNEQFF.

V usage is TRBV28 and J usage is TRBJ2-1, with 12 bases lining up with TRBD2. The CDR3 extends over 18 amino acids. Germline V gene lookup returns CDR1 MDHEN and CDR2 SYDVKM. The ends lost 4 bases at V and 10 bases at J; junction bases unmatched: 17. The CDR3 spells CASSSPGLAGGLWGEQFF. DNA of the CDR3: TGTGCCAGCAGTTCGCCCGGGCTAGCGGGAGGGCTATGGGGAGAGCAGTTCTTC.

This clonotype was observed at least ten times. The V and J genes are TRBV20-1 and TRBJ2-5; no clear D gene. V shed 2 bases and J shed 5 bases, with 15 bases lying between them. The CDR3 extends over 14 amino acids. Germline assignment: CDR1 DFQATT and CDR2 SNEGSKA (reference sequence). The CDR3 nucleotides read TGCAGTGCTAGATCCTACGCCGGCCTTGAGACCCAGTACTTC. Translation: CSARSYAGLETQYF.

The CDR3 protein is CASSGTGASNEKLFF. Here the CDR3 DNA reads TGCGCCAGCAGCGGAACAGGTGCCTCTAATGAAAAACTGTTTTTT. The chain is built from TRBV5-1 and TRBJ1-4; D is possibly TRBD1 (5 bases). V lost 4 bases, J lost 3 bases, and 13 bases lay in between. Germline assignment: CDR1 SGHRS and CDR2 YFSETQ. CDR3 size: 15 residues.

The rearrangement links TRBV2 to TRBJ2-7; 10 bases line up with TRBD1. This CDR3 contains 15 residues. The V segment lost 4 bases and the J segment 3 bases; nucleotides outside the gene matches: 6. Germline V gene data show CDR1 as SNHLY and CDR2 as FYNNEI. CDR3 loop: CASSGRQGAVYEQYF. CDR3 coding DNA: TGTGCCAGCAGTGGTCGACAGGGGGCGGTCTACGAGCAGTACTTC.

The CDR3 nucleotides are TGTGCCAGCAGTTACTCAATTGGGGGTGAGACCCAGTACTTC. Amino acids: CASSYSIGGETQYF. The V and J genes are TRBV6-6 and TRBJ2-5; D assignment may be TRBD1 or TRBD2 (5 bases each). V dropped 0 bases and J dropped 5 bases, with 10 bases sitting between them. This CDR3 has 14 residues. Germline V CDR1 and CDR2: MNHNY, SVGAGI (reference sequence).

This clonotype was recorded a few times. The chain links TRBV15 to TRBJ1-3; 7 bases line up with TRBD1. Per germline, CDR1 LNHNV and CDR2 YYDKDF (reference sequence). The CDR3 is made up of 16 amino acids. With 0 bases clipped from V and 2 bases from J, the junction kept 4 bases outside the gene matches. The CDR3 region has the DNA TGTGCCACCAGCAGAGATAGACAGGGAACTGGAAACACCATATATTTT. Translation gives CATSRDRQGTGNTIYF.

This clonotype was counted between two and nine times. V is TRBV5-1 and J is TRBJ2-2; D unresolved. Germline CDR1 and CDR2: SGHRS and YFSETQ. The V and J ends lost 0 bases and 0 bases respectively, with 6 bases between them. This CDR3 spans 15 amino acids. Here the CDR3 DNA reads TGCGCCAGCAGCTTGGATCACGCGAACACCGGGGAGCTGTTTTTT. Translation: CASSLDHANTGELFF.

This chain joins TRBV7-6 and TRBJ2-1; D is perhaps TRBD2 (5 bases). Trimming shortened V by 1 base and J by 9 bases, and 13 bases separated the two germline ends. CDR1 SGHVS and CDR2 FNYEAQ come from the germline V gene. The CDR3 contains 14 residues. Here the CDR3 reads CASSLEGVGSEQFF. The DNA for the CDR3 is TGTGCCAGCAGCTTAGAAGGAGTGGGGAGTGAGCAGTTCTTC.

This clonotype was detected ten times or more. The rearrangement uses TRBV12-3 or TRBV12-4 and TRBJ2-1; TRBD2 might be the D (6 bases). V lost 5 bases to trimming and J lost 6 bases, with 20 bases between them. The CDR3 loop spans 16 amino acids. CDR3 in DNA: TGTGCCAGCAGTCCCGGGGGTAGTAAAGGTTTCAATGAGCAGTTCTTC. This encodes CASSPGGSKGFNEQFF.

The chain uses TRBV28 and TRBJ1-2; 9 bases are shared with TRBD1. Germline V gene lookup returns CDR1 MDHEN and CDR2 SYDVKM. The ends lost 6 bases at V and 8 bases at J; junction bases unmatched: 13. There are 15 residues in the CDR3. The DNA for the CDR3 is TGTGCCAGCAGGAATCTAGTGCGGGACAGGGACGGCTACACCTTC. It yields the protein CASRNLVRDRDGYTF.

This clonotype has only a few counts. This chain connects TRBV6-2 or TRBV6-3 to TRBJ2-3; 7 nucleotides align to TRBD2. The CDR3 is 19 residues long. CDR1 and CDR2 from the germline V gene are MNHEY and SVGEGT. V was clipped by 0 bases and J by 7 bases; unmatched bases: 19. The CDR3 region has the DNA TGTGCCAGCAGTTACTCCTCTATTCGCAAGCGGGGCGGGGAGCATACGCAGTATTTT. Translation gives CASSYSSIRKRGGEHTQYF.

The chain is built from TRBV4-2 and TRBJ2-7, with 7 bases matching TRBD1. The V segment lost 1 base and the J segment 6 bases; nucleotides outside the gene matches: 9. Germline V gene sequence: CDR1 LGHNA, CDR2 YNFKEQ. The CDR3 sequence is 15 residues long. CDR3 DNA: TGTGCCAGCAGCCAAGGGAAGGGGGCGGGTAGCGAGCAGTACTTC. This gives the protein CASSQGKGAGSEQYF.

In its sample, this clonotype was seen a few times. The chain uses TRBV6-1 and TRBJ1-1; D call uncertain. CDR3 length: 13 amino acids. Between the trimmed V and J ends, which lost 1 base and 3 bases, there was a span of 6 bases. Germline-derived CDR1 and CDR2 are MNHNS and SASEGT. CDR3 nucleotide sequence: TGTGCCAGCAGTGAAGTCCTGGACACTGAAGCTTTCTTT. Translated: CASSEVLDTEAFF.

This clonotype has a count of ten or more. The rearrangement uses TRBV5-5 and TRBJ2-5, with TRBD1 as a possible D gene (5 bases). The germline V and J ends were trimmed by 4 bases and 5 bases, with 21 bases remaining between them. This CDR3 spans 16 amino acids. Germline CDR1 is SGHKS and CDR2 is YYEKEE (reference sequence). The CDR3 DNA is TGTGCCAGCAGCCAGGGCTTTTCGGTGGATCTGGAGACCCAGTACTTC. Translation gives CASSQGFSVDLETQYF.

In its sample, this clonotype was seen once. V usage is TRBV6-6 and J usage is TRBJ2-7, with D unresolved. Trimming took 4 bases from V and 4 from J, leaving 20 bases between them. The CDR3 length is 16 residues. The V gene's germline CDR1 is MNHNY and CDR2 SVGAGI (reference sequence). This CDR3 is CASSLPPPPGLYEQYF. The CDR3 bases are TGTGCCAGCAGTTTGCCCCCCCCGCCGGGCTTATACGAGCAGTACTTC.

This clonotype was seen many times. The V gene is TRBV7-3, the J gene TRBJ2-3, with 12 bases lining up with TRBD2. There are 14 residues in the CDR3. Germline assignment: CDR1 SGHTA and CDR2 FQGTGA. The trim removed 5 bases at V and 9 bases at J, leaving 6 bases unmatched. CDR3 DNA: TGTGCCAGCAGCCCCGGACTAGCGGGGATGACGCAGTATTTT. Its translation: CASSPGLAGMTQYF.

This clonotype was seen a few times. V and J are TRBV7-2 and TRBJ2-5; 10 nucleotides line up with TRBD1. With V trimmed by 3 bases and J by 5 bases, 9 bases remained unmatched. Looked up from germline, CDR1 is SGHTA and CDR2 is FQGNSA. The CDR3 loop spans 16 amino acids. CDR3 sequence: CASSFLGTGARETQYF. CDR3 DNA: TGTGCCAGCAGCTTTCTAGGGACAGGGGCAAGGGAGACCCAGTACTTC.

This clonotype was detected many times. V and J are TRBV4-2 and TRBJ1-1; D might be TRBD1 (5 bases). V was cut by 4 bases and J by 3 bases, with 12 bases left in between. The CDR3 sequence is 14 residues long. The germline CDR1 and CDR2 sequences are LGHNA and YNFKEQ. The CDR3 coding sequence is TGTGCCAGCAGCCTCAGGGAGGGTGACACTGAAGCTTTCTTT. Translated, it gives CASSLREGDTEAFF.